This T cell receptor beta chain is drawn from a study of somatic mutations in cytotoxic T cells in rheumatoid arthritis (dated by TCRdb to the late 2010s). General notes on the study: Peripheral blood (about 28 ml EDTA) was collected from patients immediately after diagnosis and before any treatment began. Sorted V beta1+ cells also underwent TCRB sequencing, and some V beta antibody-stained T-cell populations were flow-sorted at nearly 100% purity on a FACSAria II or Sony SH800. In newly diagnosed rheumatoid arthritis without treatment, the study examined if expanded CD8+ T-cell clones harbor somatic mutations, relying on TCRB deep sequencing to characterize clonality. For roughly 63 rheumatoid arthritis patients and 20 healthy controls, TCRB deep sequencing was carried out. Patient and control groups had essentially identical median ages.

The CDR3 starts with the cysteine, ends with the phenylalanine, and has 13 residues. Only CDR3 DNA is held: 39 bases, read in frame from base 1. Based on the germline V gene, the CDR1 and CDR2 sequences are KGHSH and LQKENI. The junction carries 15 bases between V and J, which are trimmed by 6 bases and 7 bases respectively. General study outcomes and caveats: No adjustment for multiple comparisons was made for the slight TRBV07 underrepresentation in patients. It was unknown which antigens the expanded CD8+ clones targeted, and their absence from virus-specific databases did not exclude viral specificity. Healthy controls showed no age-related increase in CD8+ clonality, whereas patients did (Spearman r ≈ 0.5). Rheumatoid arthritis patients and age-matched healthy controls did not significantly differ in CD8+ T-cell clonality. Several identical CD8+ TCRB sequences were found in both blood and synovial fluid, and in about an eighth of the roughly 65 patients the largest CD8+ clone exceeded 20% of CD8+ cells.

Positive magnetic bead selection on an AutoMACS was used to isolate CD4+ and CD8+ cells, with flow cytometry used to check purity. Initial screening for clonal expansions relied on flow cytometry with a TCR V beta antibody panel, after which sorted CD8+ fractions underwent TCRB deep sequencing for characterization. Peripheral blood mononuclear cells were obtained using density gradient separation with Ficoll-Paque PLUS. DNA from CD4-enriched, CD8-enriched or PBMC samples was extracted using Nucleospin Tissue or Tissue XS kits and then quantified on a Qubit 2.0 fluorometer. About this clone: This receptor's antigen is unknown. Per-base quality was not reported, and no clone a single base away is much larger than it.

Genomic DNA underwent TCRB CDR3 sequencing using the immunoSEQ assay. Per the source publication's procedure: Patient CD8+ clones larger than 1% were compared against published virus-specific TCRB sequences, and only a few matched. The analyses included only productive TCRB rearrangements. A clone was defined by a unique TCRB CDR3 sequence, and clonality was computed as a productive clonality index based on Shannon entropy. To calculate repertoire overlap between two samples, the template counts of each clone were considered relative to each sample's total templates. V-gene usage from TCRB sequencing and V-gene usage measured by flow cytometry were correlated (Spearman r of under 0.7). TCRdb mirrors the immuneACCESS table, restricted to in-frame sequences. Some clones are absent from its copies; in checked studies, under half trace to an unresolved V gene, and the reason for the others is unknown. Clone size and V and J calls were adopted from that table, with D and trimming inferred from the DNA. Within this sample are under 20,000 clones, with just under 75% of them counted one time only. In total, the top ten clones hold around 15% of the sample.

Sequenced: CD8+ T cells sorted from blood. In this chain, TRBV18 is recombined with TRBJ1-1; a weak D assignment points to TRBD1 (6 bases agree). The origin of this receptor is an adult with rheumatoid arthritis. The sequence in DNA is TGTGCCAGCTCGGACAGCCCTCGAGGTGAAGCTTTCTTT. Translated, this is CASSDSPRGEAFF.